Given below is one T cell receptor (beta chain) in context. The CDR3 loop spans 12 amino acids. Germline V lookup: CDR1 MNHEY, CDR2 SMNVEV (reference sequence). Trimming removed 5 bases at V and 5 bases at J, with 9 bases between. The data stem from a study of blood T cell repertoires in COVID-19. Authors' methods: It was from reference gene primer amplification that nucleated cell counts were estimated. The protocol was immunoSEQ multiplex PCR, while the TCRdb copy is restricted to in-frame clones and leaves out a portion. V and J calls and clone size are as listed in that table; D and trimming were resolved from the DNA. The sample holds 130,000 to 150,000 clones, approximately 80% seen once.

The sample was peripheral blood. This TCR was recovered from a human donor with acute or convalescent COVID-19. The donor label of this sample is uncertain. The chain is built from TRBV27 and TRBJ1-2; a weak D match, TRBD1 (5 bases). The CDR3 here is CASSAQGYGYTF. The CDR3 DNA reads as TGTGCCAGCAGTGCTCAGGGTTATGGCTACACCTTC.